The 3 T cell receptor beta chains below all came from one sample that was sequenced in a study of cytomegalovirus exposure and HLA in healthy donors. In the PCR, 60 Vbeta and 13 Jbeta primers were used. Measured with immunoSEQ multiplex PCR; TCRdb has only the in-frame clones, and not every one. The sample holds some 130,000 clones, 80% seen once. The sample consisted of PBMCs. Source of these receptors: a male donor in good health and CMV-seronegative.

The DNA for the CDR3 is TGCAGCGCGGGGACTAGCGGGGCTCTGAGTACCGGGGAGCTGTTTTTT. It yields the protein CSAGTSGALSTGELFF. The chain has TRBV29-1 and TRBJ2-2; the match to TRBD2 covers 13 bases. The CDR3 is 16 residues long. V was pared by 7 bases and J by 5 bases, with 10 bases of the junction left unmatched. Germline V gene lookup returns CDR1 SQVTM and CDR2 ANQGSEA.

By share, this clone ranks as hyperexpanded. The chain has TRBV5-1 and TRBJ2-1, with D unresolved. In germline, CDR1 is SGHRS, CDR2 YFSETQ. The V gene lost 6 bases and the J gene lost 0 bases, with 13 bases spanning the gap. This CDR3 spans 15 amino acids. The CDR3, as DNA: TGCGCCAGCACCCGCACAGAGAGCTCCTACAATGAGCAGTTCTTC. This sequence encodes CASTRTESSYNEQFF.

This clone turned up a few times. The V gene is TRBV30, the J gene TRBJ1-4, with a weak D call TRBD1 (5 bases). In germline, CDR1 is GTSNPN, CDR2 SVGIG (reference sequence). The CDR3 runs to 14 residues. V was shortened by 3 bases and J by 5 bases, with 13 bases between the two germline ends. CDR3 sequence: CAWSRGTANEKLFF. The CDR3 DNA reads TGTGCCTGGAGCCGCGGGACGGCAAATGAAAAACTGTTTTTT.